This T cell receptor beta chain appears in the sequencing data of a study of vaccination effects on CD4 cells after COVID-19. The CDR3 has 13 amino acids. Germline assignment: CDR1 SEHNR and CDR2 FQNEAQ (reference sequence). V gave up 5 bases and J gave up 3 bases, with 5 bases separating them. ViraFEST used viral peptide pools to expand antigen-specific CD4+ T cells before sequencing. Following 10 days of culture, CD4+ T cells were isolated. Participants got two doses of BNT162b2 or mRNA-1273 vaccine. Testing of the vaccine recipients showed negative nucleocapsid antibodies and no prior SARS-CoV-2 infection. In this sample, this clone is medium-sized. Its antigen is undetermined. This sample includes further DNA sequences coding for the same CDR3. Here immunoSEQ multiplex PCR was the method, and the copy in TCRdb shows in-frame clones only, minus some. The repertoire includes roughly 25,000 clones, around four fifths of them detected once, and 7.8% sits in the top ten.

The chain links TRBV7-9 to TRBJ1-6; D remains ambiguous. Source: CD4+ T cells from PBMCs cultured with SARS-CoV-2 spike peptides, taken after COVID-19 vaccination. The clonotype comes from a human donor who received a COVID-19 vaccine. Here the CDR3 reads CASSLDYNSPLHF. The CDR3 bases are TGTGCCAGCAGCCTGGACTATAATTCACCCCTCCACTTT.